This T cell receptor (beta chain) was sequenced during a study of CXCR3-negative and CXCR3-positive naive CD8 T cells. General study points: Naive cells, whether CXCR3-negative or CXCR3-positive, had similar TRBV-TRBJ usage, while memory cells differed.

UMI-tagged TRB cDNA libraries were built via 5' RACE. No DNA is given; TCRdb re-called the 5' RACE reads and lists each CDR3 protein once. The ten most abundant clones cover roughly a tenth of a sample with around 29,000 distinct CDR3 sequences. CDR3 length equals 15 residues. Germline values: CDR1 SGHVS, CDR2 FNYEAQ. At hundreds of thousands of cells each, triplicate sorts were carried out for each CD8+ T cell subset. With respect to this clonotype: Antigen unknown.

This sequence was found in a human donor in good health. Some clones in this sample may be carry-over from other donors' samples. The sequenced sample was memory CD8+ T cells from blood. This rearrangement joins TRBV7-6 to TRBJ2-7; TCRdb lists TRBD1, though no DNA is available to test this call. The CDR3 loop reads CASSYDLSNVYEQYF. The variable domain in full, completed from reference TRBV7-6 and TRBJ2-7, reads GAGVSQSPRYKVTKRGQDVALRCDPISGHVSLYWYRQALGQGPEFLTYFNYEAQQDKSGLPNDRFSAERPEGSISTLTIQRTEQRDSAMYRCASSYDLSNVYEQYFGPGTRLTVT.